Listed below are T cell receptor beta chains from one sample, sequenced in a study of CD8 T cells in Susac syndrome. MiXCR was run by TCRdb on the immunoSEQ multiplex PCR reads, yielding one entry per CDR3 protein. Of 55,000 to 75,000 distinct CDR3 sequences detected, just over 90% appear once; the ten largest clones hold approximately 0.15%. Input material: CD4+ T cells from PBMCs. The receptors come from a human donor with Susac syndrome. Both conserved end residues are part of each CDR3. Each record gives: J gene, V gene, D gene, clone size, CDR3 DNA, CDR3 protein. The D gene is left open where the match is weak. Clone size, where shown, is once, few, many, or a class for clones that have expanded.

j_call: TRBJ2-7
v_call: TRBV30
d_call: NA
clone_size: NA
cdr3_nt: TGTGCCTGGAGGACATATAGAAGGACAGTGGGAGAGAGGCACTTC
cdr3_aa: CAWRTYRRTVGERHF

j_call: TRBJ2-3
v_call: TRBV5-6
d_call: TRBD1
clone_size: NA
cdr3_nt: TGTGCCAGCAGCACATATCGGACAGGGGTACGAGATACGCAGTATTTT
cdr3_aa: CASSTYRTGVRDTQYF

j_call: TRBJ1-2
v_call: TRBV12-3/TRBV12-4
d_call: NA
clone_size: NA
cdr3_nt: TGTGCCAGCAGCCTAACCTACAGGGTGTGGGATGGCTACACCTTC
cdr3_aa: CASSLTYRVWDGYTF

j_call: TRBJ1-6
v_call: TRBV3-1
d_call: NA
clone_size: NA
cdr3_nt: TGTGCCAGCAGCCAAGAATGGCAGCTTAATTCACCCCTCCACTTT
cdr3_aa: CASSQEWQLNSPLHF

j_call: TRBJ2-1
v_call: TRBV20-1
d_call: TRBD2
clone_size: once
cdr3_nt: TGCAGTGCTACCCTTTTAGGGACTAGCGGGGACCATGAGCAGTTCTTC
cdr3_aa: CSATLLGTSGDHEQFF

j_call: TRBJ2-3
v_call: TRBV12-3/TRBV12-4
d_call: NA
clone_size: NA
cdr3_nt: TGTGCCAGCAGGGCTACAGGGTTAGGCAGGGATACGCAGTATTTT
cdr3_aa: CASRATGLGRDTQYF

j_call: TRBJ1-2
v_call: TRBV20-1
d_call: NA
clone_size: NA
cdr3_nt: TGCAGTGCTGAGGGGGGTACAGTGAACCCCACCTATGGCTACACCTTC
cdr3_aa: CSAEGGTVNPTYGYTF

j_call: TRBJ1-5
v_call: TRBV6-5
d_call: TRBD1
clone_size: NA
cdr3_nt: TGTGCCAGCAGGAGAGACAGGGAAGTTTTTCAGCCCCAGCATTTT
cdr3_aa: CASRRDREVFQPQHF

j_call: TRBJ2-3
v_call: TRBV11-1
d_call: NA
clone_size: NA
cdr3_nt: TGTGCCAGCAGCGGACAGGAGGGAGATACGCAGTATTTT
cdr3_aa: CASSGQEGDTQYF

j_call: TRBJ2-4
v_call: TRBV4-1
d_call: TRBD2
clone_size: once
cdr3_nt: TGCGCCAGCAGCCACCGAGCGGGACTGGCCAAAAACATTCAGTACTTC
cdr3_aa: CASSHRAGLAKNIQYF

j_call: TRBJ2-2
v_call: TRBV28
d_call: TRBD1
clone_size: NA
cdr3_nt: TGTGCCAGCGGTCGGACAGGGGGGACCGGGGAGCTGTTTTTT
cdr3_aa: CASGRTGGTGELFF

j_call: TRBJ1-2
v_call: TRBV6-4
d_call: NA
clone_size: NA
cdr3_nt: TGTGCCAGCAGTGTGGATCGGTTGGGGAGTGGCTACACCTTC
cdr3_aa: CASSVDRLGSGYTF

j_call: TRBJ2-2
v_call: TRBV3-1
d_call: NA
clone_size: few
cdr3_nt: TGTGCCAGCAGCCCTGGTCTAACCACCGGGGAGCTGTTTTTT
cdr3_aa: CASSPGLTTGELFF

j_call: TRBJ2-1
v_call: TRBV2
d_call: TRBD1
clone_size: NA
cdr3_nt: TGTGCCAGCAGTATGGACAGGGGGTCCTACAATGAGCAGTTCTTC
cdr3_aa: CASSMDRGSYNEQFF

j_call: TRBJ2-3
v_call: TRBV5-1
d_call: TRBD1
clone_size: NA
cdr3_nt: TGCGCCAGCAGCCAAGGGACAGGGGGTCGCACAGATACGCAGTATTTT
cdr3_aa: CASSQGTGGRTDTQYF

j_call: TRBJ2-1
v_call: TRBV6-1
d_call: NA
clone_size: NA
cdr3_nt: TGTGCCAGCGAAAGCGGTGCATCCTACAATGAGCAGTTCTTC
cdr3_aa: CASESGASYNEQFF

j_call: TRBJ1-5
v_call: TRBV12-3/TRBV12-4
d_call: NA
clone_size: NA
cdr3_nt: TGTGCCAGCAGTAGGCAGGGCAACAATCAGCCCCAGCATTTT
cdr3_aa: CASSRQGNNQPQHF

j_call: TRBJ2-1
v_call: TRBV7-2
d_call: TRBD1
clone_size: NA
cdr3_nt: TGTGCCAGCAGCTCGGGACAGGGGTTAATCAATGAGCAGTTCTTC
cdr3_aa: CASSSGQGLINEQFF

j_call: TRBJ2-3
v_call: TRBV7-3
d_call: NA
clone_size: NA
cdr3_nt: TGTGCCAGCGCGCCGGGGGCCAGGGGAAATACGCAGTATTTT
cdr3_aa: CASAPGARGNTQYF

j_call: TRBJ1-2
v_call: TRBV12-3/TRBV12-4
d_call: NA
clone_size: NA
cdr3_nt: TGTGCCAGCAGCCGGTTGGGGTCCTATGGCTACACCTTC
cdr3_aa: CASSRLGSYGYTF

j_call: TRBJ2-7
v_call: TRBV3-1
d_call: NA
clone_size: NA
cdr3_nt: TGTGCCAGCAGCCCAAGACTAGAGGCCTACGAGCAGTACTTC
cdr3_aa: CASSPRLEAYEQYF

j_call: TRBJ1-4
v_call: TRBV19
d_call: TRBD1
clone_size: NA
cdr3_nt: TGTGCCAGTAGCGACAGGGGGCGCGTCTCTAATGAAAAACTGTTTTTT
cdr3_aa: CASSDRGRVSNEKLFF

j_call: TRBJ2-2
v_call: TRBV29-1
d_call: NA
clone_size: NA
cdr3_nt: TGCAGCGTTGGGGGCAGAACGAACACCGGGGAGCTGTTTTTT
cdr3_aa: CSVGGRTNTGELFF

j_call: TRBJ1-1
v_call: TRBV3-1
d_call: NA
clone_size: NA
cdr3_nt: TGTGCCAGCAGCCAAAGACAGGCCAACACTGAAGCTTTCTTT
cdr3_aa: CASSQRQANTEAFF

j_call: TRBJ2-3
v_call: TRBV7-2
d_call: TRBD2
clone_size: NA
cdr3_nt: TGTGCCAGCAGCTTGGTCGGGACTAGCGGGGGGCCGGCAGATACGCAGTATTTT
cdr3_aa: CASSLVGTSGGPADTQYF

j_call: TRBJ2-1
v_call: TRBV20-1
d_call: NA
clone_size: NA
cdr3_nt: TGCAGTGCTAGACGTACTCGGGGTACCTACAATGAGCAGTTCTTC
cdr3_aa: CSARRTRGTYNEQFF

j_call: TRBJ2-3
v_call: TRBV5-4
d_call: NA
clone_size: NA
cdr3_nt: TGTGCCAGCAGCTCCTACCGGGACCGAGGGCCAGATACGCAGTATTTT
cdr3_aa: CASSSYRDRGPDTQYF

j_call: TRBJ2-7
v_call: TRBV25-1
d_call: NA
clone_size: NA
cdr3_nt: TGTGCCAGCAGTGAGGGCGGGTACAGACCCTCCTACGAGCAGTACTTC
cdr3_aa: CASSEGGYRPSYEQYF

j_call: TRBJ2-6
v_call: TRBV6-6
d_call: NA
clone_size: NA
cdr3_nt: TGTGCCAGCAGTACCTACAGGGATGCCAACGTCCTGACTTTC
cdr3_aa: CASSTYRDANVLTF

j_call: TRBJ1-6
v_call: TRBV30
d_call: NA
clone_size: NA
cdr3_nt: TGTGCCTGGAGTGTTGGGACCGGTTATTATTCACCCCTCCACTTT
cdr3_aa: CAWSVGTGYYSPLHF

j_call: TRBJ2-5
v_call: TRBV15
d_call: NA
clone_size: NA
cdr3_nt: TGTGCCACCAGCAGAGATCCGGGTCAAGAGACCCAGTACTTC
cdr3_aa: CATSRDPGQETQYF

j_call: TRBJ2-7
v_call: TRBV3-1
d_call: NA
clone_size: once
cdr3_nt: TGTGCCAGCAGCGGGTCGGGGTACTACGAGCAGTACTTC
cdr3_aa: CASSGSGYYEQYF

j_call: TRBJ2-3
v_call: TRBV18
d_call: NA
clone_size: once
cdr3_nt: TGTGCCAGCGCGCAGGATACGCAGTATTTT
cdr3_aa: CASAQDTQYF

j_call: TRBJ2-7
v_call: TRBV28
d_call: NA
clone_size: NA
cdr3_nt: TGTGCCAGCAGTAGGCCGGGACAACCAACCTACGAGCAGTACTTC
cdr3_aa: CASSRPGQPTYEQYF

j_call: TRBJ2-7
v_call: TRBV2
d_call: TRBD2
clone_size: NA
cdr3_nt: TGTGCCAGCAGGACCGGGGGGAACTCCTACGAGCAGTACTTC
cdr3_aa: CASRTGGNSYEQYF

j_call: TRBJ2-7
v_call: TRBV28
d_call: NA
clone_size: NA
cdr3_nt: TGTGCCAGCAGTTGGACCAATATCTACGAGCAGTACTTC
cdr3_aa: CASSWTNIYEQYF

j_call: TRBJ1-2
v_call: TRBV28
d_call: NA
clone_size: NA
cdr3_nt: TGTGCCAGCAGTCGACAGACCCCATATGGCTACACCTTC
cdr3_aa: CASSRQTPYGYTF

j_call: TRBJ2-5
v_call: TRBV7-7
d_call: TRBD2
clone_size: once
cdr3_nt: TGTGCTAGCAGCTTAGGAGTTCTCCGGGGGGGCCCTGAGACCCAGTACTTC
cdr3_aa: CASSLGVLRGGPETQYF

j_call: TRBJ2-5
v_call: TRBV6-2/TRBV6-3
d_call: TRBD1
clone_size: NA
cdr3_nt: TGTGCCAGCAGAAACGCCGACAGGGAATACTTC
cdr3_aa: CASRNADREYF

j_call: TRBJ2-3
v_call: TRBV7-2
d_call: TRBD1
clone_size: NA
cdr3_nt: TGTGCCAGCAGCCCACAGGGGGATACGCAGTATTTT
cdr3_aa: CASSPQGDTQYF

j_call: TRBJ1-1
v_call: TRBV6-6
d_call: NA
clone_size: NA
cdr3_nt: TGTGCCAGCACCATACAGGCCCTTGAAGCTTTCTTT
cdr3_aa: CASTIQALEAFF

j_call: TRBJ2-7
v_call: TRBV13
d_call: NA
clone_size: few
cdr3_nt: TGTGCCAGCAGCTTAGGATATGAGCAGTACTTC
cdr3_aa: CASSLGYEQYF

j_call: TRBJ1-5
v_call: TRBV12-3/TRBV12-4
d_call: NA
clone_size: NA
cdr3_nt: TGTGCCAGCAGACAAGGGCCCAATCAGCCCCAGCATTTT
cdr3_aa: CASRQGPNQPQHF

j_call: TRBJ1-1
v_call: TRBV12-3/TRBV12-4
d_call: NA
clone_size: NA
cdr3_nt: TGTGCCAGCAGTCCGGACAGTTTAGGAACTGAAGCTTTCTTT
cdr3_aa: CASSPDSLGTEAFF

j_call: TRBJ2-2
v_call: TRBV7-9
d_call: NA
clone_size: NA
cdr3_nt: TGTGCCAGCAGCCACCAAAACACCGGGGAGCTGTTTTTT
cdr3_aa: CASSHQNTGELFF

j_call: TRBJ1-1
v_call: TRBV5-8
d_call: NA
clone_size: NA
cdr3_nt: TGTGCCAGCAGCCTACCTTACAGAACCAACACTGAAGCTTTCTTT
cdr3_aa: CASSLPYRTNTEAFF

j_call: TRBJ2-1
v_call: TRBV11-3
d_call: NA
clone_size: NA
cdr3_nt: TGTGCCAGCAGCTTGACTAGAGACTCCTACAATGAGCAGTTCTTC
cdr3_aa: CASSLTRDSYNEQFF

j_call: TRBJ2-4
v_call: TRBV2
d_call: NA
clone_size: NA
cdr3_nt: TGTGCCAGCAGTGAATTGGTAGTAACAAACATTCAGTACTTC
cdr3_aa: CASSELVVTNIQYF

j_call: TRBJ2-7
v_call: TRBV4-2
d_call: TRBD1
clone_size: NA
cdr3_nt: TGTGCCAGCAGCTCGGGGGGACAGGGCCAATTCTACGAGCAGTACTTC
cdr3_aa: CASSSGGQGQFYEQYF